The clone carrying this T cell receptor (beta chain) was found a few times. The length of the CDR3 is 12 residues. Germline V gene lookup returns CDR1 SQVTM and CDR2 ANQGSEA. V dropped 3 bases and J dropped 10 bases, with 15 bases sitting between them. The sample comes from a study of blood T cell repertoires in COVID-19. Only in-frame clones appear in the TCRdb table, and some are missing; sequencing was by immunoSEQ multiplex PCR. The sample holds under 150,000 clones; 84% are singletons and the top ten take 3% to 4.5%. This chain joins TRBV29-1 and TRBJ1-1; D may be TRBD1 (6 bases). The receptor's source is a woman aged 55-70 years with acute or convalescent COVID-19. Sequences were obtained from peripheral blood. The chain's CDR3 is CSVDVGDMIAFF. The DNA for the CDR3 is TGCAGCGTTGATGTTGGGGACATGATAGCTTTCTTT.